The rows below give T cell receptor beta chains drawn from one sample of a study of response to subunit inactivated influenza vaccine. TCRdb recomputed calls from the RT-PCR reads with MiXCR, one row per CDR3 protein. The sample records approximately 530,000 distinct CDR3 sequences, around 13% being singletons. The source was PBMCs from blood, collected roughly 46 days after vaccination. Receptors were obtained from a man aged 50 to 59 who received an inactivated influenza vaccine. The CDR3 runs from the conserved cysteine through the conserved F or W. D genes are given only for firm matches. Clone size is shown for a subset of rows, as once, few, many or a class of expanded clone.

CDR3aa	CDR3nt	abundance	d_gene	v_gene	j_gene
CASSALGGGKGKTDTQYF	TGTGCCAGCAGCGCCCTTGGCGGGGGGAAGGGTAAGACAGATACGCAGTATTTT	.	TRBD2	TRBV5-6	TRBJ2-3
CSATETGTYGYTF	TGCAGTGCTACAGAGACAGGGACCTATGGCTACACCTTC	.	TRBD1	TRBV20-1	TRBJ1-2
CASSQLPGQDYEQYF	TGTGCCAGCAGCCAATTACCGGGACAGGATTACGAGCAGTACTTC	.	TRBD1	TRBV7-3	TRBJ2-7
CASSSIQGANSPLHF	TGCGCCAGCAGCTCCATACAGGGGGCGAATTCACCCCTCCACTTT	few	TRBD1	TRBV5-1	TRBJ1-6
CASSPRGLATHEQFF	TGTGCCAGCAGCCCAAGGGGACTAGCGACCCATGAGCAGTTCTTC	few	TRBD2	TRBV7-2	TRBJ2-1
CASRRDSWGGDTQYF	TGTGCCAGCAGACGGGACAGTTGGGGGGGGGATACGCAGTATTTT	few	.	TRBV12-3/TRBV12-4	TRBJ2-3
CASSLAGTGVNTEAFF	TGTGCCAGCAGCTTAGCAGGGACAGGGGTGAACACTGAAGCTTTCTTT	many	TRBD1	TRBV7-2	TRBJ1-1
CASSLRQGPFGYTF	TGTGCCAGCAGTTTACGACAGGGGCCCTTCGGCTACACCTTC	few	TRBD1	TRBV12-3/TRBV12-4	TRBJ1-2
CASSLTGTTSYNEQFF	TGCGCCAGCAGCCTTACCGGGACAACCTCCTACAATGAGCAGTTCTTC	many	.	TRBV5-1	TRBJ2-1
CASRLAGSSYNEQFF	TGTGCCAGCAGGCTAGCGGGCAGCTCCTACAATGAGCAGTTCTTC	.	TRBD2	TRBV28	TRBJ2-1
CASSLTGTSALNEQFF	TGTGCCAGCAGTTTAACCGGGACTAGTGCTCTCAATGAGCAGTTCTTC	.	TRBD2	TRBV27	TRBJ2-1
CASSLGTRSTGELFF	TGTGCCAGCAGCTTAGGGACTAGGAGCACCGGGGAGCTGTTTTTT	.	TRBD2	TRBV7-9	TRBJ2-2
CASSLGFVGSDYGYTF	TGTGCCAGCAGTTTGGGGTTTGTGGGCTCGGACTATGGCTACACCTTC	few	.	TRBV12-3/TRBV12-4	TRBJ1-2
CASSRGTRGTDTQYF	TGTGCCAGCAGCCGCGGTACCAGGGGCACAGATACGCAGTATTTT	few	.	TRBV11-2	TRBJ2-3
CASITGTSGIRAGELFF	TGTGCCAGCATAACCGGGACTAGCGGGATTAGGGCCGGGGAGCTGTTTTTT	.	TRBD2	TRBV6-2/TRBV6-3	TRBJ2-2
CASRTTGINQPQHF	TGTGCCAGCAGAACGACAGGGATTAATCAACCCCAGCATTTT	few	TRBD1	TRBV12-3/TRBV12-4	TRBJ1-5
CASSLGLDTDTQYF	TGTGCCAGCAGTTTAGGACTGGACACAGATACGCAGTATTTT	many	.	TRBV12-3/TRBV12-4	TRBJ2-3
CASSSVLAGMSDTQYF	TGTGCCAGCAGTTCGGTGCTAGCGGGAATGTCAGATACGCAGTATTTT	.	TRBD2	TRBV6-5	TRBJ2-3
CASKTTTTTDTQYF	TGTGCCAGCAAGACGACTACCACCACAGATACGCAGTATTTT	many	.	TRBV12-3/TRBV12-4	TRBJ2-3
CASSTDRGKAFF	TGTGCCAGCAGCACGGACAGGGGAAAAGCTTTCTTT	few	TRBD1	TRBV12-3/TRBV12-4	TRBJ1-1
CASSQPWTSGGDQPYNEQFF	TGTGCCAGCAGCCAACCTTGGACTAGCGGGGGGGATCAACCGTACAATGAGCAGTTCTTC	few	TRBD2	TRBV4-2	TRBJ2-1
CAIRKTGAGTDTQYF	TGTGCCATCAGGAAGACAGGGGCCGGCACAGATACGCAGTATTTT	few	TRBD1	TRBV10-3	TRBJ2-3
CSVASGRQGSYNEQFF	TGCAGTGTGGCTAGCGGGAGGCAGGGGTCCTACAATGAGCAGTTCTTC	few	TRBD2	TRBV20-1	TRBJ2-1
CASSHRDYLQETQNF	TGTGCCAGCAGCCACCGGGACTACTTACAAGAGACCCAGAACTTC	.	TRBD2	TRBV12-3/TRBV12-4	TRBJ2-5
CASSYKGPNTEAFF	TGTGCCAGCAGTTACAAGGGACCGAACACTGAAGCTTTCTTT	.	.	TRBV6-2/TRBV6-3	TRBJ1-1
CASSLDTRTYNEQFF	TGTGCCAGCAGCTTGGACACCCGAACGTACAATGAGCAGTTCTTC	few	.	TRBV7-9	TRBJ2-1
CASSLVVYADNEQFF	TGTGCCAGCAGCTTAGTGGTGTACGCAGACAATGAGCAGTTCTTC	few	.	TRBV11-2	TRBJ2-1
CASSLAQGASNTEAFF	TGTGCCAGCAGTTTAGCGCAGGGGGCTTCGAACACTGAAGCTTTCTTT	few	TRBD1	TRBV12-3/TRBV12-4	TRBJ1-1
CASSPPMRGGSDEQFF	TGTGCCAGCTCACCTCCTATGCGGGGGGGCTCGGATGAGCAGTTCTTC	few	TRBD2	TRBV18	TRBJ2-1
CSVTGLLAGVLLATDTQYF	TGCAGCGTTACTGGCCTCCTAGCGGGAGTTTTACTCGCCACAGATACGCAGTATTTT	.	TRBD2	TRBV29-1	TRBJ2-3
CSAGRGGGMNTEAFF	TGCAGTGCTGGCCGCGGGGGGGGCATGAACACTGAAGCTTTCTTT	.	.	TRBV20-1	TRBJ1-1
CASRILTTDRSNQPQHF	TGTGCCAGCAGAATCTTGACTACTGACAGAAGCAATCAGCCCCAGCATTTT	.	.	TRBV12-3/TRBV12-4	TRBJ1-5
CASSLMGGTYEQYF	TGTGCCAGCAGTCTGATGGGCGGGACCTACGAGCAGTACTTC	many	.	TRBV12-3/TRBV12-4	TRBJ2-7
CSAGTAYEQYF	TGCAGCGCCGGCACTGCCTACGAGCAGTACTTC	.	.	TRBV29-1	TRBJ2-7
CAISESPGGASSYNEQFF	TGTGCCATCAGTGAGTCCCCTGGAGGGGCCAGCTCCTACAATGAGCAGTTCTTC	few	.	TRBV10-3	TRBJ2-1
CASSLRVGLAETFYNEQFF	TGTGCCAGCAGCTTACGGGTTGGACTAGCGGAAACTTTCTACAATGAGCAGTTCTTC	few	TRBD2	TRBV11-1	TRBJ2-1
CSARDPGPGARETDTQYF	TGCAGTGCTAGAGATCCCGGGCCCGGGGCGAGGGAGACCGATACGCAGTATTTT	many	.	TRBV20-1	TRBJ2-3
CASSVQGGEETQYF	TGCGCCAGCAGCGTACAGGGGGGGGAAGAGACCCAGTACTTC	few	.	TRBV5-1	TRBJ2-5
CASSQLGLAPGELFF	TGTGCCAGCAGCCAATTGGGCCTAGCACCGGGGGAGCTGTTTTTT	.	.	TRBV14	TRBJ2-2
CASIDRNTEAFF	TGTGCCAGCATCGACCGTAACACTGAAGCTTTCTTT	many	.	TRBV6-5	TRBJ1-1
CASTEQGADGYTF	TGCGCCAGCACTGAACAGGGAGCGGATGGCTACACCTTC	many	.	TRBV5-1	TRBJ1-2
CASREPGQGAYEQYF	TGTGCCAGCAGAGAGCCGGGACAGGGAGCCTACGAGCAGTACTTC	.	TRBD1	TRBV6-2/TRBV6-3	TRBJ2-7
CASSQVKETQYF	TGTGCCAGCAGCCAAGTCAAAGAGACCCAGTACTTC	few	.	TRBV3-1	TRBJ2-5
CSVEGQSGSYNEQFF	TGCAGCGTTGAAGGACAGAGCGGGAGCTACAATGAGCAGTTCTTC	many	TRBD2	TRBV29-1	TRBJ2-1
CASSIWGDEQYF	TGCGCCAGCAGCATCTGGGGGGACGAGCAGTACTTC	few	.	TRBV5-1	TRBJ2-7
CASSYLGDRGTLF	TGTGCCAGCAGTTACCTGGGGGACAGGGGAACTCTCTTT	many	TRBD1	TRBV25-1	TRBJ1-1
CASSLAGAATIQYF	TGTGCCAGCAGTTTGGCCGGGGCCGCAACCATTCAGTACTTC	.	.	TRBV28	TRBJ2-4
CASSQEGQGGAEAFF	TGCGCCAGCAGCCAAGAGGGACAGGGGGGCGCTGAAGCTTTCTTT	.	TRBD1	TRBV4-3	TRBJ1-1
CASSQTATQNTQYF	TGTGCCAGCAGTCAAACAGCTACACAGAATACGCAGTATTTT	.	.	TRBV28	TRBJ2-3
CASGLDGYNQPQHF	TGTGCCAGCGGCCTGGACGGGTACAATCAGCCCCAGCATTTT	many	.	TRBV28	TRBJ1-5
CASSSGQYAMGMNTEAFF	TGCGCCAGCAGCTCGGGACAGTATGCTATGGGCATGAACACTGAAGCTTTCTTT	.	TRBD1	TRBV5-1	TRBJ1-1
CSASSLSYNEQFF	TGCAGTGCTTCCTCGCTCTCCTACAATGAGCAGTTCTTC	.	.	TRBV20-1	TRBJ2-1
CSARDPGGAAYEQYF	TGCAGTGCTAGAGATCCCGGGGGGGCCGCCTACGAGCAGTACTTC	.	TRBD2	TRBV20-1	TRBJ2-7
CASSLSLFNQPQHF	TGTGCCAGCAGCTTGAGTCTTTTTAATCAGCCCCAGCATTTT	few	.	TRBV5-5	TRBJ1-5
CASSLVRGGLGTYEQYF	TGTGCCAGCAGCTTAGTGAGGGGGGGATTAGGGACCTACGAGCAGTACTTC	.	.	TRBV11-2	TRBJ2-7
CASSLERTGRGEAFF	TGTGCCAGCAGCTTAGAACGGACAGGGCGAGGTGAAGCTTTCTTT	few	TRBD1	TRBV7-9	TRBJ1-1
CASSETPGSYEQYF	TGTGCCAGCAGCGAAACCCCGGGATCCTACGAGCAGTACTTC	.	.	TRBV7-2	TRBJ2-7
CASSYSRGGAYEQYF	TGTGCCAGCAGCTACTCCCGAGGGGGGGCGTACGAGCAGTACTTC	many	.	TRBV28	TRBJ2-7